These T cell receptor beta chains were read from a single sample in a study of shared clonotypes between healthy human individuals. Assay: immunoSEQ multiplex PCR; the TCRdb copy retains only in-frame clones and omits some. This table has around 340,000 clones, more than 60% appearing once. Sample: memory CD4+ T cells sorted from blood. The receptors here all came from a young man in good health. Each CDR3 is given with its conserved first and last residue. D genes are given only for firm matches. A row's size may be missing; if present it is once, few, many or a size class.

TRBJ2-1	once	.	TRBV9	CASSPTGNSYNEQFF	TGTGCCAGCAGCCCAACGGGGAACTCCTACAATGAGCAGTTCTTC
TRBJ2-1	.	.	TRBV18	CASSRGSESFYNEQFF	TGTGCCAGCTCCCGGGGTAGCGAGTCATTTTACAATGAGCAGTTCTTC
TRBJ1-2	once	.	TRBV2	CASSEGGRAGGYTF	TGTGCCAGCAGTGAAGGGGGCAGGGCGGGTGGCTACACCTTC
TRBJ2-2	.	.	TRBV29-1	CSVREATGELFF	TGCAGCGTTCGAGAGGCCACCGGGGAGCTGTTTTTT
TRBJ2-7	.	.	TRBV15	CATSRAMGYEQYF	TGTGCCACCAGCAGAGCTATGGGTTACGAGCAGTACTTC
TRBJ2-3	.	TRBD2	TRBV2	CASSEARLAGSTDTQYF	TGTGCCAGCAGTGAAGCAAGACTAGCGGGCAGCACAGATACGCAGTATTTT
TRBJ2-2	.	TRBD1	TRBV5-1	CASGDRVNTGELFF	TGCGCCAGCGGAGACAGGGTCAACACCGGGGAGCTGTTTTTT
TRBJ1-5	few	.	TRBV6-6	CASGNHPANQPQHF	TGTGCTTCGGGGAATCACCCCGCCAATCAGCCCCAGCATTTT
TRBJ1-2	.	.	TRBV2	CASNPFDGYTF	TGTGCCAGCAACCCCTTCGATGGCTACACCTTC
TRBJ2-5	.	TRBD1	TRBV9	CASSVLGQNQETQYF	TGTGCCAGCAGCGTACTGGGACAGAATCAAGAGACCCAGTACTTC
TRBJ2-2	.	.	TRBV7-7	CASSRSHTGELFF	TGTGCCAGCAGCCGTTCCCACACCGGGGAGCTGTTTTTT
TRBJ2-4	.	TRBD2	TRBV5-1	CASSVAGAEKNIQYF	TGCGCCAGCAGCGTCGCGGGAGCGGAGAAAAACATTCAGTACTTC
TRBJ2-7	once	TRBD1	TRBV5-1	CASSLDLQGDEQYF	TGCGCCAGCAGCTTGGATTTGCAGGGGGACGAGCAGTACTTC
TRBJ1-2	.	.	TRBV9	CASSVELKSGYTF	TGTGCCAGCAGCGTAGAACTTAAGAGTGGCTACACCTTC
TRBJ1-1	once	.	TRBV7-9	CASSLERQDEAFF	TGTGCCAGCAGCTTAGAACGGCAGGACGAAGCTTTCTTT
TRBJ2-2	.	.	TRBV10-1	CASSDSGRMNTGELFF	TGCGCCAGCAGTGATTCGGGACGGATGAACACCGGGGAGCTGTTTTTT
TRBJ1-2	.	.	TRBV18	CASSPGSNYGYTF	TGTGCCAGCTCACCGGGGAGTAACTATGGCTACACCTTC
TRBJ2-2	.	.	TRBV18	CASSLNYGWNTGELFF	TGTGCCAGCTCACTCAACTACGGGTGGAACACCGGGGAGCTGTTTTTT
TRBJ2-1	.	TRBD2	TRBV7-3	CASSPEGTSLNEQFF	TGTGCCAGCAGCCCCGAGGGGACTAGCTTGAATGAGCAGTTCTTC
TRBJ2-1	.	.	TRBV5-1	CASSLVPGTTSYNEQFF	TGCGCCAGCAGCTTGGTCCCAGGGACCACCTCCTACAATGAGCAGTTCTTC
TRBJ2-2	few	.	TRBV10-1	CASMGESTGELFF	TGCGCCAGCATGGGGGAGAGTACCGGGGAGCTGTTTTTT
TRBJ1-1	.	.	TRBV18	CASSPKNLGVGKTEAFF	TGTGCCAGCTCACCAAAAAACTTGGGGGTGGGGAAGACTGAAGCTTTCTTT
TRBJ1-1	many	.	TRBV14	CASSQDHRITEAFF	TGTGCCAGCAGCCAAGATCACCGGATAACTGAAGCTTTCTTT
TRBJ2-3	few	TRBD2	TRBV30	CAWEVGGADTQYF	TGTGCCTGGGAAGTCGGGGGGGCAGATACGCAGTATTTT
TRBJ1-5	.	.	TRBV6-1	CASSEGVSSIGQPQHF	TGTGCCAGCAGTGAAGGGGTCAGCTCAATCGGTCAGCCCCAGCATTTT
TRBJ2-1	.	TRBD2	TRBV9	CASSFYSGSPHNEQFF	TGTGCCAGCAGCTTTTACAGCGGGAGTCCCCACAATGAGCAGTTCTTC
TRBJ2-3	.	.	TRBV11-2	CASSLLGAASLDTQYF	TGTGCCAGCAGCTTACTGGGGGCGGCGTCCCTAGATACGCAGTATTTT
TRBJ1-2	.	.	TRBV11-2	CASRSIRGRLSGYTF	TGTGCCAGCAGATCTATTCGGGGAAGACTATCCGGCTACACCTTC
TRBJ2-5	.	.	TRBV28	CASSSGGRQETQYF	TGTGCCAGCAGTTCCGGGGGGCGTCAAGAGACCCAGTACTTC
TRBJ2-5	once	TRBD1	TRBV6-6	CASSRDRAETQYF	TGTGCCAGCAGCCGGGACAGGGCGGAGACCCAGTACTTC
TRBJ2-7	.	.	TRBV19	CASSSGGYTYEQYF	TGTGCCAGTAGTTCCGGGGGATATACCTACGAGCAGTACTTC
TRBJ2-7	.	TRBD1	TRBV6-1	CASRTGTATYEQYF	TGTGCCAGCAGAACCGGGACAGCAACCTACGAGCAGTACTTC
TRBJ1-1	few	.	TRBV7-6	CASSSQGKDTEAFF	TGTGCCAGCAGCTCGCAGGGTAAGGACACTGAAGCTTTCTTT
TRBJ2-1	.	.	TRBV11-2	CASSLGSMGGEQFF	TGTGCCAGCAGCTTAGGTAGTATGGGTGGTGAGCAGTTCTTC
TRBJ2-3	.	TRBD2	TRBV9	CASSVLAAGGTDTQYF	TGTGCCAGCAGCGTCCTAGCGGCTGGGGGCACAGATACGCAGTATTTT
TRBJ2-3	.	.	TRBV14	CASSQVWGSQYF	TGTGCCAGCAGCCAAGTTTGGGGGTCGCAGTATTTT
TRBJ2-1	once	TRBD1	TRBV28	CASSLTGTGRIAEQFF	TGTGCCAGCTCCTTGACCGGGACAGGAAGAATTGCTGAGCAGTTCTTC
TRBJ2-5	.	.	TRBV18	CASSTSARTFQETQYF	TGTGCCAGCTCAACGTCGGCAAGGACGTTCCAAGAGACCCAGTACTTC
TRBJ1-2	once	TRBD1	TRBV19	CASGTGLLYGYTF	TGTGCCAGTGGGACAGGCCTATTGTATGGCTACACCTTC
TRBJ1-2	.	.	TRBV7-2	CASSLVPAFTYGYTF	TGTGCCAGCAGCTTGGTCCCGGCCTTTACCTATGGCTACACCTTC
TRBJ1-5	.	.	TRBV28	CASSTGFSSNQPQHF	TGTGCCAGCAGCACAGGCTTTTCTAGCAATCAGCCCCAGCATTTT
TRBJ1-2	.	.	TRBV5-1	CASSLSPEGGYTF	TGCGCCAGCAGCTTGTCTCCAGAGGGGGGCTACACCTTC
TRBJ2-7	.	.	TRBV5-6	CASSLPGRGHYEQYF	TGTGCCAGCAGCTTGCCCGGAAGGGGTCACTACGAGCAGTACTTC
TRBJ2-7	.	TRBD2	TRBV18	CASSAGAQYEQYF	TGTGCCAGCTCGGCGGGAGCCCAATACGAGCAGTACTTC
TRBJ2-7	few	TRBD1	TRBV2	CASSARTGSYEQYF	TGTGCCAGCAGTGCTAGGACAGGGTCCTACGAGCAGTACTTC
TRBJ2-1	.	.	TRBV5-4	CASSLGWGDEQFF	TGTGCCAGCAGCTTGGGTTGGGGCGATGAGCAGTTCTTC
TRBJ2-1	.	TRBD2	TRBV5-4	CASSTGLLNEQFF	TGTGCCAGCAGCACGGGACTACTCAATGAGCAGTTCTTC
TRBJ2-5	few	TRBD1	TRBV25-1	CASSDGGRWAGGKTQYF	TGTGCCAGCAGTGATGGGGGTAGATGGGCAGGGGGCAAGACCCAGTACTTC
TRBJ1-2	few	.	TRBV2	CASRGTLTGAGYTF	TGTGCCAGCAGGGGGACACTCACGGGAGCTGGCTACACCTTC
TRBJ2-2	.	TRBD1	TRBV19	CASSSGQGQGTGELFF	TGTGCCAGTAGTTCGGGACAGGGCCAAGGAACCGGGGAGCTGTTTTTT
TRBJ2-5	.	.	TRBV5-1	CASSLAKGLETQYF	TGCGCCAGCAGCTTGGCCAAGGGTTTGGAGACCCAGTACTTC
TRBJ2-6	.	.	TRBV7-3	CASSLNPGGSGANVLTF	TGTGCCAGCAGCTTAAACCCGGGGGGCTCAGGGGCCAACGTCCTGACTTTC
TRBJ1-2	.	TRBD1	TRBV5-5	CASSFIGQGDGYTF	TGTGCCAGCAGCTTTATCGGACAGGGTGATGGCTACACCTTC
TRBJ2-7	once	TRBD2	TRBV18	CASSPETSTYEQYF	TGTGCCAGCTCACCAGAGACTAGCACCTACGAGCAGTACTTC
TRBJ2-1	.	.	TRBV28	CASRLDRAYNEQFF	TGTGCCAGCAGGTTGGACAGAGCATACAATGAGCAGTTCTTC
TRBJ1-4	.	.	TRBV18	CASSPPSQGNEKLFF	TGTGCCAGCTCACCGCCTTCGCAGGGGAATGAAAAACTGTTTTTT
TRBJ1-1	few	TRBD1	TRBV5-4	CASSHDRVGEAFF	TGTGCCAGCAGCCATGACAGGGTAGGTGAAGCTTTCTTT